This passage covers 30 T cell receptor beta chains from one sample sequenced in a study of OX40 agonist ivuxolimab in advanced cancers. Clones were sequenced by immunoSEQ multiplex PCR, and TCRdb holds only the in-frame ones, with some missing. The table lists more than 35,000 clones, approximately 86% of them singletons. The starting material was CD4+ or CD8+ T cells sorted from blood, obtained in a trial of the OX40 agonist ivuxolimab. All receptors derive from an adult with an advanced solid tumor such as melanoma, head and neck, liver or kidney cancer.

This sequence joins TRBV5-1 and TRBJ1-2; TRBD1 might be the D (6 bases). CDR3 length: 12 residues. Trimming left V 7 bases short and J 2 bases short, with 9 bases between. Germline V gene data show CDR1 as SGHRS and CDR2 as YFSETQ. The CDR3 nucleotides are TGCGCCAGCTCAGGGGCCAACTATGGCTACACCTTC. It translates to CASSGANYGYTF.

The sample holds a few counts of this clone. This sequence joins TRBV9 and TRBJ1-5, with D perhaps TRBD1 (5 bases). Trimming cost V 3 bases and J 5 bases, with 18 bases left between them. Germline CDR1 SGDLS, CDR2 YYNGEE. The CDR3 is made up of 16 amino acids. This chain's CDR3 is CASSAGTLGGDQPQHF. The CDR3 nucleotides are TGTGCCAGCAGCGCTGGGACCCTTGGGGGTGATCAGCCCCAGCATTTT.

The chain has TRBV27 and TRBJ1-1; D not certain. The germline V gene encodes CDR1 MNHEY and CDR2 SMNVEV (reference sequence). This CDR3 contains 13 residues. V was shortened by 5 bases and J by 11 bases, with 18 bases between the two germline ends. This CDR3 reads CASSRSEIRPAFF. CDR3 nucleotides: TGTGCCAGCAGTAGGTCAGAGATTCGGCCGGCTTTCTTT.

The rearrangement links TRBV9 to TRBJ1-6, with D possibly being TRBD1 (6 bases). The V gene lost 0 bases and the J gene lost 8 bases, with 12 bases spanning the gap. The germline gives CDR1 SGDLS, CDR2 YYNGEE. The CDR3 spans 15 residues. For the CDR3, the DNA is TGTGCCAGCAGCGTAGAGGACAGCTTGGATTCACCCCTCCACTTT. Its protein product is CASSVEDSLDSPLHF.

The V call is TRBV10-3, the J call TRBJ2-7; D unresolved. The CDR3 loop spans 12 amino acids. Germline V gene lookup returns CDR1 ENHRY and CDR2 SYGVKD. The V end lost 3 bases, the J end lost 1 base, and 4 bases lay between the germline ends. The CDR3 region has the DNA TGTGCCATCAGTGACGGGTCCTACGAGCAGTACTTC. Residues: CAISDGSYEQYF.

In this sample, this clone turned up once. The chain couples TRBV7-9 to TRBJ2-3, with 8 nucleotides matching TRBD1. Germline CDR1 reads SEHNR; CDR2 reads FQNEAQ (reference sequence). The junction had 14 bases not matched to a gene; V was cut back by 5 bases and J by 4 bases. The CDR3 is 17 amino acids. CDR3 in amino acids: CASSPSVLTGVADTQYF. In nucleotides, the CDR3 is TGTGCCAGCAGCCCTTCCGTTTTGACAGGGGTTGCAGATACGCAGTATTTT.

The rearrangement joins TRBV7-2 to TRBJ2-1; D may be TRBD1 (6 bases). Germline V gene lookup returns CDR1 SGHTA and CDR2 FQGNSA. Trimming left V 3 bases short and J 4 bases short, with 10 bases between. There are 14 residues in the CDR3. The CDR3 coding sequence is TGTGCCAGCAGCTTTAGGGACATTTACAATGAGCAGTTCTTC. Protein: CASSFRDIYNEQFF.

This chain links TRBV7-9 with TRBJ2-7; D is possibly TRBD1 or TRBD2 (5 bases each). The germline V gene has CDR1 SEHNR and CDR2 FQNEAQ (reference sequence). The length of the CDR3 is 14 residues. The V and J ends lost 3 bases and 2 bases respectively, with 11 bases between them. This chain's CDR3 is CASSFTGLAYEQYF. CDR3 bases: TGTGCCAGCAGCTTTACGGGGCTGGCCTACGAGCAGTACTTC.

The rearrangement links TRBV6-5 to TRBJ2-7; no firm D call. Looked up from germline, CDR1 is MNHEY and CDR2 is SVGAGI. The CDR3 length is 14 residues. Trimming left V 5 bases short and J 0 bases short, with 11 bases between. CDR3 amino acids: CASSPNDVSYEQYF. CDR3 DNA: TGTGCCAGCAGTCCGAACGACGTCTCCTACGAGCAGTACTTC.

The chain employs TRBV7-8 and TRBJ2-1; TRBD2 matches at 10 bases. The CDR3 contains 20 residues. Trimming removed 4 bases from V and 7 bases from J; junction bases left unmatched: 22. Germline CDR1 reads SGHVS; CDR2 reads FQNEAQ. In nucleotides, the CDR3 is TGTGCCAGCAGCTCGTCATTCCTAGGGCTAGCGGGAGAATTTGGGAATGAGCAGTTCTTC. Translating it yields CASSSSFLGLAGEFGNEQFF.

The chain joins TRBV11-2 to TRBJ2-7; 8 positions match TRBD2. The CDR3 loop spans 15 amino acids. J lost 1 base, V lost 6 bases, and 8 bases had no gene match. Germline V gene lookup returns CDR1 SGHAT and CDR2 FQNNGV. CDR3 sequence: CASRLREGFSYEQYF. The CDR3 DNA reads TGTGCCAGCAGATTACGGGAGGGGTTTTCCTACGAGCAGTACTTC.

CDR3 DNA sequence: TGTGCCAGCAGCTCTAGGCCGGACAGGCTAGCCAAAAACATTCAGTACTTC. Translated, it gives CASSSRPDRLAKNIQYF. This chain links TRBV7-9 with TRBJ2-4; 7 nucleotides line up with TRBD1. Germline V gene data show CDR1 as SEHNR and CDR2 as FQNEAQ (reference sequence). The CDR3 consists of 17 residues. J gave up 0 bases and V 4 bases, and 9 bases lay outside the gene matches. Complete variable domain (other parts from reference TRBV7-9 and TRBJ2-4): DTGVSQNPRHKITKRGQNVTFRCDPISEHNRLYWYRQTLGQGPEFLTYFQNEAQLEKSRLLSDRFSAERPKGSFSTLEIQRTEQGDSAMYLCASSSRPDRLAKNIQYFGAGTRLSVL.

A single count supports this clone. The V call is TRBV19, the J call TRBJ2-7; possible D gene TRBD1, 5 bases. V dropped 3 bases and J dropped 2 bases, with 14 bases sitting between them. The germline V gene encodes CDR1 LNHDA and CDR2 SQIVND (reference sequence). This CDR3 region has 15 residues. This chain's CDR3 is CASSIQGFLAYEQYF. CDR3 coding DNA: TGTGCCAGTAGTATTCAGGGTTTCTTAGCCTACGAGCAGTACTTC.

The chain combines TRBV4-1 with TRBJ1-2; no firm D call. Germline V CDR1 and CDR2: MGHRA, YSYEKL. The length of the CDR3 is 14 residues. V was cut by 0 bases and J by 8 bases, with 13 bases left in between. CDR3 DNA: TGCGCCAGCAGCCAAGAAGCGCGGGCAGAAGGCTACACCTTC. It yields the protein CASSQEARAEGYTF.

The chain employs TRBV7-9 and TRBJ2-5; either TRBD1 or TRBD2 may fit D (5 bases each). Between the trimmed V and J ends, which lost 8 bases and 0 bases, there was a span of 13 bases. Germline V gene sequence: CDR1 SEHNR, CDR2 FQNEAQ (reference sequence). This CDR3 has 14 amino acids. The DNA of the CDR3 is TGTGCCAGCCCGGGGCCGCGGAACCAAGAGACCCAGTACTTC. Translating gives CASPGPRNQETQYF.

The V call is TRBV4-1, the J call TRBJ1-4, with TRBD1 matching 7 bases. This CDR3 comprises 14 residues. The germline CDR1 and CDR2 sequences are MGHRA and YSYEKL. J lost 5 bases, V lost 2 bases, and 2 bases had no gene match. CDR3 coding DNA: TGCGCCAGCAGCCAAAGGGACAGAAATGAAAAACTGTTTTTT. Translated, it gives CASSQRDRNEKLFF.

The CDR3 DNA is TGTGCCAGCAGCTTAGGGAGTGAGAACAGTCCACCCCTCCACTTT. Translating it yields CASSLGSENSPPLHF. The chain is built from TRBV7-9 and TRBJ1-6; no reliable D call. Germline V gene data show CDR1 as SEHNR and CDR2 as FQNEAQ (reference sequence). The CDR3 is 15 residues long. Trimming removed 1 base from V and 11 bases from J, with 15 bases in between.

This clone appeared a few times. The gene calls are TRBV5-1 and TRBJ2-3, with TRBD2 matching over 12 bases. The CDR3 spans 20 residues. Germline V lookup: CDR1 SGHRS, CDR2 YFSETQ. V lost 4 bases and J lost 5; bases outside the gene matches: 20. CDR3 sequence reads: CASSPYPTGGLAGGLDTQYF. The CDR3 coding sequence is TGCGCCAGCAGCCCGTACCCTACGGGTGGTCTAGCGGGAGGGTTAGATACGCAGTATTTT.

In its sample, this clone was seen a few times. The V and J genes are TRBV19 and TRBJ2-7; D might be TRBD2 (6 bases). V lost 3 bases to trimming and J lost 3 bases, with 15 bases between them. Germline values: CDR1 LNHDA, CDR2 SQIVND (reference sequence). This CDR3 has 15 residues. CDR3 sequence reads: CASSIIWGENYEQYF. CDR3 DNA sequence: TGTGCCAGTAGTATTATCTGGGGGGAGAACTACGAGCAGTACTTC.

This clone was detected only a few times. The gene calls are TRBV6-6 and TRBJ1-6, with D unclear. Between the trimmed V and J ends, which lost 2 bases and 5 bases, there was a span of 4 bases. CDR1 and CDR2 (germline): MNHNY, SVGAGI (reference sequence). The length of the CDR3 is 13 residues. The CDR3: CASSYRDNSPLHF. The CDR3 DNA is TGTGCCAGCAGTTACAGGGATAATTCACCCCTCCACTTT.

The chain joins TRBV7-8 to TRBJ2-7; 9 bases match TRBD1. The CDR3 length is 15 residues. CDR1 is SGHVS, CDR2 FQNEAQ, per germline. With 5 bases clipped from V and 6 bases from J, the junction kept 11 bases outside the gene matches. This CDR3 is CASSLGQGITSEQYF. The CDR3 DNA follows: TGTGCCAGCAGCCTGGGACAGGGCATCACCAGCGAGCAGTACTTC.

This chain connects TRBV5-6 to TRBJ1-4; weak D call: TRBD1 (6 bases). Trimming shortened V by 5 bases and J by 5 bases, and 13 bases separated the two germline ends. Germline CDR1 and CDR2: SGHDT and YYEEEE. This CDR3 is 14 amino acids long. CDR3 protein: CASSRTEINEKLFF. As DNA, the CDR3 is TGTGCCAGCAGTCGGACAGAGATAAATGAAAAACTGTTTTTT. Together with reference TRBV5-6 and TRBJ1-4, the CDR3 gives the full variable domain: DAGVTQSPTHLIKTRGQQVTLRCSPKSGHDTVSWYQQALGQGPQFIFQYYEEEERQRGNFPDRFSGHQFPNYSSELNVNALLLGDSALYLCASSRTEINEKLFFGSGTQLSVL.

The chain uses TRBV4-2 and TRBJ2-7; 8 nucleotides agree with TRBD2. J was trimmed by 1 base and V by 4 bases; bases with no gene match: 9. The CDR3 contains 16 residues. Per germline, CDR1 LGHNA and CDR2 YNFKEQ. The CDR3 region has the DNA TGTGCCAGCAGCCCCCCTTCGGGCGGGGGGTCCTACGAGCAGTACTTC. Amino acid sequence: CASSPPSGGGSYEQYF.

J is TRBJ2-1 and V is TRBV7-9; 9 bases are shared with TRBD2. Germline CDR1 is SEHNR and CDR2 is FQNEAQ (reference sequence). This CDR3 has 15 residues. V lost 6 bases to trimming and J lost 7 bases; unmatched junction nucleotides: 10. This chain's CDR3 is CASRPTSGPENEQFF. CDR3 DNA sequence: TGTGCCAGCAGACCGACTAGCGGCCCCGAGAATGAGCAGTTCTTC.

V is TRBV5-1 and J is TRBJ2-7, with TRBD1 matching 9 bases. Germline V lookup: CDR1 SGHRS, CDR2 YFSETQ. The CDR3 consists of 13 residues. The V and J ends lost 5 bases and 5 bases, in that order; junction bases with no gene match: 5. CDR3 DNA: TGCGCCAGCAGTTTGACAGGGGGTAACGAGCAGTACTTC. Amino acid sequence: CASSLTGGNEQYF.

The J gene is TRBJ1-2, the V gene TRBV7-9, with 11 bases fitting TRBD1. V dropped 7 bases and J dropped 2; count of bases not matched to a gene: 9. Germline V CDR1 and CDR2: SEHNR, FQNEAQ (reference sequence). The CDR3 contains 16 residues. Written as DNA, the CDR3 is TGTGCCAGCATTCCGGACAGGGGGCATGTAAACTATGGCTACACCTTC. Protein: CASIPDRGHVNYGYTF.

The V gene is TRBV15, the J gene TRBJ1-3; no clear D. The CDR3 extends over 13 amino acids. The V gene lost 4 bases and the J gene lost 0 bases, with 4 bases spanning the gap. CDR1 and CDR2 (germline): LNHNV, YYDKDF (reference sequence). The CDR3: CATSTVSGNTIYF. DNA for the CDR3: TGTGCCACCAGCACAGTCTCTGGAAACACCATATATTTT.

For the CDR3, the DNA is TGTGCCAGCAGACCTGGACCCTACAATGAGCAGTTCTTC. Translation: CASRPGPYNEQFF. This chain links TRBV6-6 with TRBJ2-1; D not resolved. The germline V and J ends were trimmed by 6 bases and 2 bases, with 8 bases remaining between them. CDR1 is MNHNY and CDR2 is SVGAGI in the germline V gene (reference sequence). The CDR3 has 13 amino acids.

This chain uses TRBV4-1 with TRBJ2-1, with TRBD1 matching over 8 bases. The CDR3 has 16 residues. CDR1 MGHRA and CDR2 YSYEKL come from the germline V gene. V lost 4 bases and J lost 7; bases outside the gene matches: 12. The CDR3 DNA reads TGCGCCAGCAGCCCCCCCGGAACAGGGGGATGGAATGAGCAGTTCTTC. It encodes CASSPPGTGGWNEQFF.

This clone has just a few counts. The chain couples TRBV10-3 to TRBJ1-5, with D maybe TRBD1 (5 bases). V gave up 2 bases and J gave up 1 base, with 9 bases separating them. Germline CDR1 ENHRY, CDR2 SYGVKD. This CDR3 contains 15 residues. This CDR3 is CAISEGQGSNQPQHF. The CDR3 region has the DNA TGTGCCATCAGTGAGGGGCAGGGAAGCAATCAGCCCCAGCATTTT.